This entry lists 25 T cell receptor beta chains sequenced from one sample in a study of shared clonotypes between healthy human individuals. This table comes from immunoSEQ multiplex PCR, and its TCRdb copy is limited to in-frame clones, with some not included. The profile shows roughly 550,000 clones, about 95% of them singletons. Terminally differentiated effector memory CD45RA+ cells were left out of the naive CD8 fraction, which was CD45RO-negative and positively selected for CCR7. The sample comprised naive CD8+ T cells sorted from blood. All receptors come from a woman between 25 and 40 years old in good health.

The chain uses TRBV4-1 and TRBJ2-1; D not certain. Germline V CDR1 and CDR2: MGHRA, YSYEKL. V lost 0 bases, J lost 1 base, and 10 bases lay in between. This CDR3 region has 16 residues. The DNA for the CDR3 is TGCGCCAGCAGCCAAGATCCTTCTTGGTCCTACAATGAGCAGTTCTTC. This gives the protein CASSQDPSWSYNEQFF.

This clone has just a few counts. The chain has TRBV10-1 and TRBJ2-7; 10 bases line up with TRBD2. There are 14 residues in the CDR3. Looked up from germline, CDR1 is WNHNN and CDR2 is SYGVQD (reference sequence). The V segment lost 3 bases and the J segment 3 bases; nucleotides outside the gene matches: 2. The CDR3 reads CASSESSGSYEQYF. The CDR3 coding sequence is TGCGCCAGCAGTGAATCTAGCGGGAGCTACGAGCAGTACTTC.

The genes are TRBV18 and TRBJ2-7; no clear D gene. This CDR3 is built from 15 residues. V lost 4 bases to trimming and J lost 3 bases, with 16 bases between them. In germline, CDR1 is KGHSH, CDR2 LQKENI. CDR3 DNA sequence: TGTGCCAGCTCACACTCCGACCTTCATAGCTACGAGCAGTACTTC. Protein product: CASSHSDLHSYEQYF.

This sequence joins TRBV7-8 and TRBJ2-3; 7 nucleotides match TRBD2. Germline CDR1 SGHVS, CDR2 FQNEAQ. The CDR3 is 18 residues long. Trimming at V came to 0 bases and at J to 2 bases, leaving 11 bases not matched to a gene. Here the CDR3 reads CASSLATATSPDTDTQYF. CDR3 DNA: TGTGCCAGCAGCTTAGCCACCGCGACTAGCCCCGACACAGATACGCAGTATTTT.

The chain recombines TRBV4-1 with TRBJ1-4; D is uncertain. CDR3 length: 16 residues. Per germline, CDR1 MGHRA and CDR2 YSYEKL. Trimming removed 3 bases at V and 0 bases at J, with 11 bases between. The CDR3 DNA follows: TGCGCCAGCAGCCACCAAACCGGTGCAACTAATGAAAAACTGTTTTTT. Amino acid sequence: CASSHQTGATNEKLFF.

CDR3: CASSLGLGATDTQYF. DNA for the CDR3: TGTGCCAGCAGCTTAGGTCTGGGGGCCACAGATACGCAGTATTTT. The chain couples TRBV7-9 to TRBJ2-3, with D possibly matching TRBD1 (6 bases). Trimming took 1 base from V and 2 from J, leaving 10 bases between them. CDR1 is SEHNR and CDR2 is FQNEAQ in the germline V gene (reference sequence). The CDR3 is made up of 15 amino acids. Using reference TRBV7-9 and TRBJ2-3 for the parts outside the CDR3, the full variable domain is DTGVSQNPRHKITKRGQNVTFRCDPISEHNRLYWYRQTLGQGPEFLTYFQNEAQLEKSRLLSDRFSAERPKGSFSTLEIQRTEQGDSAMYLCASSLGLGATDTQYFGPGTRLTVL.

The V and J genes are TRBV7-8 and TRBJ2-5; tentatively, D is TRBD2 (6 bases). Germline CDR1 SGHVS, CDR2 FQNEAQ. With 5 bases removed from V and 4 bases from J, the gap between germline ends came to 11 bases. The CDR3 contains 13 residues. This chain's CDR3 is CASSPPGVETQYF. For the CDR3, the DNA is TGTGCCAGCAGCCCTCCGGGAGTAGAGACCCAGTACTTC.

The chain recombines TRBV7-2 with TRBJ1-3, with D tentatively TRBD1 (5 bases). Germline values: CDR1 SGHTA, CDR2 FQGNSA. The V gene lost 1 base and the J gene lost 4 bases, with 17 bases spanning the gap. This CDR3 comprises 17 residues. The CDR3 region has the DNA TGTGCCAGCAGCTTAGTAACAGGATCCCTAGTGGGAAACACCATATATTTT. It is translated as CASSLVTGSLVGNTIYF.

The chain has TRBV11-3 and TRBJ2-7, with D possibly called TRBD1 or TRBD2 (5 bases each). The CDR3 has 14 residues. Trimming removed 5 bases from V and 2 bases from J, with 13 bases in between. Per germline, CDR1 SGHNT and CDR2 YENEEA. CDR3 loop: CASSLPGAAYEQYF. In DNA form, the CDR3 reads TGTGCCAGCAGCCTACCCGGGGCCGCCTACGAGCAGTACTTC.

In DNA, the CDR3 is TGTGCCAGTAGTATAGATGGTAAGGGCTTGGAGCAGTACTTC. Amino acid sequence: CASSIDGKGLEQYF. This sequence joins TRBV19 and TRBJ2-7; D not certain. Between the trimmed V and J ends, which lost 0 bases and 7 bases, there was a span of 13 bases. Germline CDR1 LNHDA, CDR2 SQIVND (reference sequence). The CDR3 runs 14 residues.

The rearrangement links TRBV7-9 to TRBJ2-5, with 11 positions matching TRBD1. Per germline, CDR1 SEHNR and CDR2 FQNEAQ (reference sequence). J lost 1 base, V lost 1 base, and 2 bases had no gene match. The CDR3 covers 16 residues. The CDR3 DNA is TGTGCCAGCAGCTTAGGGACAGGGGGCCTCCAAGAGACCCAGTACTTC. Translated, it gives CASSLGTGGLQETQYF. Supplemented by reference TRBV7-9 and TRBJ2-5, the full variable domain reads DTGVSQNPRHKITKRGQNVTFRCDPISEHNRLYWYRQTLGQGPEFLTYFQNEAQLEKSRLLSDRFSAERPKGSFSTLEIQRTEQGDSAMYLCASSLGTGGLQETQYFGPGTRLLVL.

The chain joins TRBV28 to TRBJ2-1; D not resolved. Germline lookup yields CDR1 MDHEN and CDR2 SYDVKM. Trimming stripped 4 bases from V and 1 base from J, with 17 bases between. CDR3 size: 17 residues. CDR3 nucleotide sequence: TGTGCCAGCAGTTCACCACGGAGTGGCGGTTCCTACAATGAGCAGTTCTTC. It specifies CASSSPRSGGSYNEQFF.

The rearrangement uses TRBV2 and TRBJ1-2, with D perhaps matching TRBD1 (5 bases). V was trimmed by 8 bases and J by 4 bases, leaving 14 bases between them. This CDR3 is built from 13 residues. Germline values: CDR1 SNHLY, CDR2 FYNNEI. CDR3 sequence reads: CASAETVIYGYTF. The DNA for the CDR3 is TGTGCCAGCGCTGAGACAGTGATCTATGGCTACACCTTC.

V and J are TRBV27 and TRBJ2-7; TRBD2 aligns across 13 bases. Germline CDR1 is MNHEY and CDR2 is SMNVEV (reference sequence). The trim removed 5 bases at V and 5 bases at J, leaving 3 bases unmatched. There are 14 residues in the CDR3. As DNA, the CDR3 is TGTGCCAGCAGTGGACTAGCGGGAGTCCACGAGCAGTACTTC. Residues: CASSGLAGVHEQYF.

The CDR3 DNA follows: TGTGCCAGCAGTTTATGGTCAGATGGGAGCACAGATACGCAGTATTTT. Residues: CASSLWSDGSTDTQYF. The chain has TRBV27 and TRBJ2-3, with no clear D. Trimming took off 1 base at V and 0 bases at J, with 11 bases between the two ends. Germline assignment: CDR1 MNHEY and CDR2 SMNVEV (reference sequence). This CDR3 is built from 16 residues.

The chain joins TRBV15 to TRBJ1-1; 7 positions agree with TRBD1. The V gene end was trimmed by 4 bases and the J gene end by 12 bases; junction bases not matched to a gene: 14. This CDR3 has 14 residues. Germline CDR1 reads LNHNV; CDR2 reads YYDKDF (reference sequence). The CDR3 DNA is TGTGCCACCAGCATCGGGACAGACACCCGCCTCCCTTTCTTT. Its protein product is CATSIGTDTRLPFF.

The chain links TRBV6-5 to TRBJ1-2; maybe TRBD1 (6 bases). V was cut by 6 bases and J by 4 bases, with 12 bases left in between. Germline loops: CDR1 MNHEY, CDR2 SVGAGI. There are 13 residues in the CDR3. The CDR3 DNA reads as TGTGCCAGCAGCCGACCGGACAGCTATGGCTACACCTTC. It is translated as CASSRPDSYGYTF.

Worth noting for this clone: The same CDR3 is also encoded by other DNA sequences in this sample. The chain couples TRBV19 to TRBJ2-7; possibly TRBD2 for D (6 bases). Germline V gene sequence: CDR1 LNHDA, CDR2 SQIVND (reference sequence). This CDR3 has 13 amino acids. The V end lost 3 bases, the J end lost 2 bases, and 8 bases lay between the germline ends. CDR3 nucleotide sequence: TGTGCCAGTAGTATCTCGGGGGCCTACGAGCAGTACTTC. It specifies CASSISGAYEQYF.

The genes are TRBV5-6 and TRBJ1-1; no clear D. The CDR3 consists of 14 residues. Germline V gene lookup returns CDR1 SGHDT and CDR2 YYEEEE. V lost 1 base to trimming and J lost 0 bases, with 7 bases between them. CDR3 protein: CASSLSGLNTEAFF. The CDR3 DNA reads as TGTGCCAGCAGCTTGAGCGGGCTGAACACTGAAGCTTTCTTT. The full variable domain, its missing parts supplied by reference TRBV5-6 and TRBJ1-1, is DAGVTQSPTHLIKTRGQQVTLRCSPKSGHDTVSWYQQALGQGPQFIFQYYEEEERQRGNFPDRFSGHQFPNYSSELNVNALLLGDSALYLCASSLSGLNTEAFFGQGTRLTVV.

The J gene is TRBJ2-7, the V gene TRBV29-1; D call uncertain. Trimming pared 1 base from V and 3 bases from J, leaving 10 bases between. The CDR3 has 13 residues. Germline CDR1 SQVTM, CDR2 ANQGSEA. Here the CDR3 reads CSVEAVGGYEQYF. The CDR3 coding sequence is TGCAGCGTTGAAGCTGTGGGTGGCTACGAGCAGTACTTC.

This clone has just a few counts. V gene TRBV27 combines with J gene TRBJ1-5; D is undetermined. This CDR3 comprises 15 residues. V lost 5 bases, J lost 0 bases, and 11 bases lay in between. Per germline, CDR1 MNHEY and CDR2 SMNVEV (reference sequence). The CDR3 region is CASSEVGYSNQPQHF. The CDR3, as DNA: TGTGCCAGCAGTGAGGTCGGTTATAGCAATCAGCCCCAGCATTTT.

V usage is TRBV7-9 and J usage is TRBJ2-2; 10 bases are shared with TRBD1. V was pared by 3 bases and J by 6 bases, with 1 base of the junction left unmatched. The CDR3 is 14 amino acids. CDR1 SEHNR and CDR2 FQNEAQ come from the germline V gene (reference sequence). The CDR3 DNA sequence: TGTGCCAGCAGCTTGGACAGGGGGTCCGGGGAGCTGTTTTTT. Its protein product is CASSLDRGSGELFF.

The chain employs TRBV7-9 and TRBJ2-7; 7 bases align to TRBD2. CDR3 length: 17 amino acids. CDR1 SEHNR and CDR2 FQNEAQ come from the germline V gene (reference sequence). The trim removed 2 bases at V and 4 bases at J, leaving 14 bases unmatched. CDR3 DNA sequence: TGTGCCAGCAGCTTACCTGGGGCGGGAGCGACTATTTACGAGCAGTACTTC. The encoded protein is CASSLPGAGATIYEQYF.

The chain employs TRBV9 and TRBJ2-7, with a weak D call TRBD2 (5 bases). Germline V gives CDR1 SGDLS, CDR2 YYNGEE. The V and J ends lost 0 bases and 3 bases respectively, with 10 bases between them. CDR3 length: 14 residues. Here the CDR3 reads CASSVESSSYEQYF. As DNA, the CDR3 is TGTGCCAGCAGCGTAGAATCTAGCAGCTACGAGCAGTACTTC.

V gene TRBV18 combines with J gene TRBJ2-1, with D possibly called TRBD1 or TRBD2 (5 bases each). This CDR3 is built from 14 residues. Germline CDR1 reads KGHSH; CDR2 reads LQKENI. V was trimmed by 2 bases and J by 8 bases, leaving 13 bases between them. The CDR3 protein is CASSPFSGDHEQFF. CDR3 coding DNA: TGTGCCAGCTCACCATTCTCTGGGGACCATGAGCAGTTCTTC. Full variable domain (rest looked up from reference TRBV18 and TRBJ2-1): NAGVMQNPRHLVRRRGQEARLRCSPMKGHSHVYWYRQLPEEGLKFMVYLQKENIIDESGMPKERFSAEFPKEGPSILRIQQVVRGDSAAYFCASSPFSGDHEQFFGPGTRLTVL.